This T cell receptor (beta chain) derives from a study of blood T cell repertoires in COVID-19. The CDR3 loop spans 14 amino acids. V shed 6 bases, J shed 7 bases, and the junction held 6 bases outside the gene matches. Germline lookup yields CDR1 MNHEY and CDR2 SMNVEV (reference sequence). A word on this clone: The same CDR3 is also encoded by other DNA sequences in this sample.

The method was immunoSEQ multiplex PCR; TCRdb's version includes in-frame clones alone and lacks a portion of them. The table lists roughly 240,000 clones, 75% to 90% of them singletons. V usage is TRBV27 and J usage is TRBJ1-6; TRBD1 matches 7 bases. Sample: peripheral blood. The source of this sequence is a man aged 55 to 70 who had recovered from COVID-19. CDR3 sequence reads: CASSLTGVNSPLHF. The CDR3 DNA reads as TGTGCCAGCAGCCTAACAGGGGTGAATTCACCCCTCCACTTT.